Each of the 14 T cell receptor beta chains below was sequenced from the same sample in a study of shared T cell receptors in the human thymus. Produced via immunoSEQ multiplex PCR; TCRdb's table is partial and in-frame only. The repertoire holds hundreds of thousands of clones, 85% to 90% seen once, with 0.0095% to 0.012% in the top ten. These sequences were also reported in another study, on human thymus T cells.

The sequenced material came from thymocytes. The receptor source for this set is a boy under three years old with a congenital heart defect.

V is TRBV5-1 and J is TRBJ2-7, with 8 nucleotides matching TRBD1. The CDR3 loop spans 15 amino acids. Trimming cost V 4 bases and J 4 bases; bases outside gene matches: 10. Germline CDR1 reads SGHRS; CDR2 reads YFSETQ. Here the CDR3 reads CASSPGQGPFYEQYF. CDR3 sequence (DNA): TGCGCCAGCAGCCCCGGACAGGGCCCATTTTACGAGCAGTACTTC.

DNA for the CDR3: TGTGCCAGCAGCCAAGTAGGGCGGGAGAAGTTTTCGGGGGAGCTGTTTTTT. Amino acids: CASSQVGREKFSGELFF. The J gene is TRBJ2-2, the V gene TRBV14; 7 positions match TRBD2. The V gene's germline CDR1 is SGHDN and CDR2 FVKESK. The CDR3 sequence is 17 residues long. J lost 8 bases, V lost 1 base, and 13 bases had no gene match.

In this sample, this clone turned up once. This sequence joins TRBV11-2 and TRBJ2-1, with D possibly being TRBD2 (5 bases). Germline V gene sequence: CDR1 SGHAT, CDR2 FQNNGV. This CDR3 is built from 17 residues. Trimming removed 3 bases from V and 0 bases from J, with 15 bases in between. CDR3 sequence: CASSFKIAWSSYNEQFF. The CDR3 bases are TGTGCCAGCAGCTTTAAGATAGCGTGGAGCTCCTACAATGAGCAGTTCTTC. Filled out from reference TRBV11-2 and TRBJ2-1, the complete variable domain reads EAGVAQSPRYKIIEKRQSVAFWCNPISGHATLYWYQQILGQGPKLLIQFQNNGVVDDSQLPKDRFSAERLKGVDSTLKIQPAKLEDSAVYLCASSFKIAWSSYNEQFFGPGTRLTVL.

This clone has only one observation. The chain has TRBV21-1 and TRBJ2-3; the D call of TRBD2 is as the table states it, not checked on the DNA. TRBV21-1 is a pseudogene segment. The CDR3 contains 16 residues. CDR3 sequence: CASSHTGTTRTDTQYF. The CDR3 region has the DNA TGTGCCAGCAGCCACACCGGGACTACTCGCACAGATACGCAGTATTTT.

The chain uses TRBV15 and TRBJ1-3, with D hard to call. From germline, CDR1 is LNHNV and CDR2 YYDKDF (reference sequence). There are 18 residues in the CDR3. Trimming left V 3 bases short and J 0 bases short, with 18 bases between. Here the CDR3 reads CATSSHWMAGRSGNTIYF. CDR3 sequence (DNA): TGTGCCACCAGCAGCCATTGGATGGCGGGCCGCTCTGGAAACACCATATATTTT.

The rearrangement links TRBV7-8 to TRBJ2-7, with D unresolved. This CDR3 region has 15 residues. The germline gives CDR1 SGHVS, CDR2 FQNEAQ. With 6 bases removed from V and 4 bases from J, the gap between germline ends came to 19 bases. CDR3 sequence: CASSPRPSGPYEQYF. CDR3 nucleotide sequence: TGTGCCAGCAGTCCTAGACCGTCCGGCCCTTACGAGCAGTACTTC.

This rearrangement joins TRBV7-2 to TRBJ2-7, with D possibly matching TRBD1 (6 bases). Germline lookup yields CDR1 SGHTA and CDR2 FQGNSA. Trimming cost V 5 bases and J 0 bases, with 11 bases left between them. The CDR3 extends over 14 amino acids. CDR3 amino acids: CASSPRTASYEQYF. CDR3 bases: TGTGCCAGCAGCCCTCGGACAGCCTCCTACGAGCAGTACTTC.

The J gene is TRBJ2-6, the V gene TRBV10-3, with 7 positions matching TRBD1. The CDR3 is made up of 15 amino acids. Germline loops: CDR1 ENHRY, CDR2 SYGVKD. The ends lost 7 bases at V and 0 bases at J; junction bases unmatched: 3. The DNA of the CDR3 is TGTGCCATCAAGGGGACAGCCTCTGGGGCCAACGTCCTGACTTTC. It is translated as CAIKGTASGANVLTF.

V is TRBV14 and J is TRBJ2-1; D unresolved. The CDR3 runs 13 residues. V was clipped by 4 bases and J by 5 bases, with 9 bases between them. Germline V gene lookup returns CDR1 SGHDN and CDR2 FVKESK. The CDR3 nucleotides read TGTGCCAGCAGCCTCACGGGTGACAATGAGCAGTTCTTC. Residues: CASSLTGDNEQFF. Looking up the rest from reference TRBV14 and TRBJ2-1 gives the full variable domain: EAGVTQFPSHSVIEKGQTVTLRCDPISGHDNLYWYRRVMGKEIKFLLHFVKESKQDESGMPNNRFLAERTGGTYSTLKVQPAELEDSGVYFCASSLTGDNEQFFGPGTRLTVL.

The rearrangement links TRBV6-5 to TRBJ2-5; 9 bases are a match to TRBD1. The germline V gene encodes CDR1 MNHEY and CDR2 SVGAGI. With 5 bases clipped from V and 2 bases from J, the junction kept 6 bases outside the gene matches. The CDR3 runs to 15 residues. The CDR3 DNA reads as TGTGCCAGCAGTCCCCCGGGACAGGGACAAGAGACCCAGTACTTC. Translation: CASSPPGQGQETQYF.

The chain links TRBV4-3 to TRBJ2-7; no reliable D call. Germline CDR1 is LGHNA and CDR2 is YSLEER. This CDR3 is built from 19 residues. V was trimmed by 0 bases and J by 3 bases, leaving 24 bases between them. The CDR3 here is CASSQEVRPRVQLNYEQYF. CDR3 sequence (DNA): TGCGCCAGCAGCCAAGAGGTTCGCCCCCGGGTTCAACTCAACTACGAGCAGTACTTC.

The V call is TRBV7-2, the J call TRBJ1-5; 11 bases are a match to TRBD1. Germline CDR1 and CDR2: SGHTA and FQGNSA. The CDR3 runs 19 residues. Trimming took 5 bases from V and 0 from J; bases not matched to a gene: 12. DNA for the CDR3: TGTGCCAGCAGCCCTCCCGGACGGGACAGGGGGGATAGCAATCAGCCCCAGCATTTT. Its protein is CASSPPGRDRGDSNQPQHF. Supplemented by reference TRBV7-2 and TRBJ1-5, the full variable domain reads GAGVSQSPSNKVTEKGKDVELRCDPISGHTALYWYRQSLGQGLEFLIYFQGNSAPDKSGLPSDRFSAERTGGSVSTLTIQRTQQEDSAVYLCASSPPGRDRGDSNQPQHFGDGTRLSIL.

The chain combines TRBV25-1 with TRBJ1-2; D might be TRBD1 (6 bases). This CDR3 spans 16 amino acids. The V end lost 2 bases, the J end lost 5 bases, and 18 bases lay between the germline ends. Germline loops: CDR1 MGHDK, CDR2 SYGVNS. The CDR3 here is CASSEGRGRGWYGYTF. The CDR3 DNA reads TGTGCCAGCAGTGAAGGGAGGGGCAGGGGTTGGTATGGCTACACCTTC.

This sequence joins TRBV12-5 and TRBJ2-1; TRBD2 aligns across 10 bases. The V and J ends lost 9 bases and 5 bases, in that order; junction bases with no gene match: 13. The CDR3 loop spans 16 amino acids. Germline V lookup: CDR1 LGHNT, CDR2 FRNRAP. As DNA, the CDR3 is TGTGCTAGCCGCCCAGCGGGAGGGCCTAGGGACAATGAGCAGTTCTTC. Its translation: CASRPAGGPRDNEQFF.